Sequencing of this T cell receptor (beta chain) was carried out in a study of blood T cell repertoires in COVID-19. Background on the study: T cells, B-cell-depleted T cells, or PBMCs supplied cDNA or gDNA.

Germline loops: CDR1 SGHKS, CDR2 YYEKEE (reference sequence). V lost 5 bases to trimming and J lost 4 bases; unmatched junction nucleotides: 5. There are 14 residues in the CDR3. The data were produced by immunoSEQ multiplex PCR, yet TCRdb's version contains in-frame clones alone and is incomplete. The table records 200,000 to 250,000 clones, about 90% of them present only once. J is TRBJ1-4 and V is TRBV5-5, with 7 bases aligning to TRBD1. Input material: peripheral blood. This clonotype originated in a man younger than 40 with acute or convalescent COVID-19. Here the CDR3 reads CASREGGLNEKLFF. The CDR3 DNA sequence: TGTGCCAGCAGGGAAGGGGGCCTTAATGAAAAACTGTTTTTT.